The 20 T cell receptor beta chains below were found in one sample sequenced in a study of cytomegalovirus exposure and HLA in healthy donors. Amplification used 60 Vbeta primers and 13 Jbeta primers. Clones were sequenced by immunoSEQ multiplex PCR, and TCRdb holds only the in-frame ones, with some missing. The data contain roughly 68,000 clones, about 66% of them singletons. What was sequenced was PBMCs. All receptors come from a man between 40 and 49 years old in good health and CMV-seropositive.

The chain employs TRBV7-2 and TRBJ2-2; a possible D gene is TRBD1 (5 bases). V was shortened by 2 bases and J by 7 bases, with 8 bases between the two germline ends. Germline CDR1 reads SGHTA; CDR2 reads FQGNSA. This CDR3 has 13 amino acids. The chain's CDR3 is CASSLPGIGELFF. The CDR3 DNA is TGTGCCAGCAGCTTACCAGGGATCGGGGAGCTGTTTTTT.

The chain joins TRBV15 to TRBJ2-3; D call uncertain. The CDR3 runs 13 residues. From germline, CDR1 is LNHNV and CDR2 YYDKDF (reference sequence). Trimming stripped 0 bases from V and 9 bases from J, with 10 bases between. The CDR3 loop is CATSRDRVETQYF. The CDR3 DNA reads TGTGCCACCAGCAGAGATCGGGTGGAAACGCAGTATTTT.

The J gene is TRBJ1-2, the V gene TRBV6-6, with D perhaps matching TRBD1 (5 bases). CDR1 is MNHNY and CDR2 is SVGAGI in the germline V gene (reference sequence). The CDR3 loop spans 14 amino acids. V lost 2 bases, J lost 8 bases, and 15 bases lay in between. Here the CDR3 DNA reads TGTGCCAGCAGTTACGCCCAGGGAGGGGTCGGCTACACCTTC. Translated: CASSYAQGGVGYTF.

This CDR3 reads CSVEDGDRSSYNEQFF. In DNA, the CDR3 is TGCAGCGTTGAAGATGGGGACAGGAGCTCCTACAATGAGCAGTTCTTC. The rearrangement joins TRBV29-1 to TRBJ2-1, with 8 positions matching TRBD1. Germline V lookup: CDR1 SQVTM, CDR2 ANQGSEA. The V gene end was trimmed by 0 bases and the J gene end by 0 bases; junction bases not matched to a gene: 4. This CDR3 has 16 amino acids.

The chain has TRBV5-1 and TRBJ2-2, with 9 bases aligning to TRBD2. The CDR3 covers 15 residues. The junction had 5 bases not matched to a gene; V was cut back by 4 bases and J by 4 bases. The germline CDR1 and CDR2 sequences are SGHRS and YFSETQ. CDR3 bases: TGCGCCAGCAGCCCAAATAGCGGGGGCACCGGGGAGCTGTTTTTT. This translates into CASSPNSGGTGELFF.

V is TRBV10-3 and J is TRBJ1-1; D is possibly TRBD1 (6 bases). The CDR3 is made up of 11 amino acids. Trimming took off 6 bases at V and 5 bases at J, with 7 bases between the two ends. The germline CDR1 and CDR2 sequences are ENHRY and SYGVKD. CDR3 bases: TGTGCCATCAGGGACAGAACTGAAGCTTTCTTT. Its translation: CAIRDRTEAFF.

The J gene is TRBJ2-1, the V gene TRBV5-6, with D possibly matching TRBD2 (6 bases). The germline V and J ends were trimmed by 2 bases and 8 bases, with 11 bases remaining between them. The CDR3 totals 13 residues. CDR1 and CDR2 from the germline V gene are SGHDT and YYEEEE. The CDR3 loop is CASSLASGYEQFF. The CDR3 nucleotides are TGTGCCAGCAGCTTAGCCAGCGGGTATGAGCAGTTCTTC.

The gene calls are TRBV4-1 and TRBJ1-1; no clear D. Trimming shortened V by 1 base and J by 0 bases, and 15 bases separated the two germline ends. CDR1 is MGHRA, CDR2 YSYEKL, per germline. This CDR3 has 17 amino acids. The CDR3 DNA is TGCGCCAGCAGCCAAGGCCGTTTTAATCCGGTGAACACTGAAGCTTTCTTT. It specifies CASSQGRFNPVNTEAFF.

The V and J genes are TRBV6-5 and TRBJ1-6; TRBD1 aligns across 11 bases. The CDR3 runs 14 residues. The germline CDR1 and CDR2 sequences are MNHEY and SVGAGI. Losses at the gene ends were 7 bases for V and 12 bases for J; bases not matched to a gene: 8. Here the CDR3 reads CASNSGTGGRPLHF. CDR3 DNA: TGTGCCAGCAACTCCGGGACAGGGGGGAGACCCCTCCACTTT.

This chain uses TRBV4-1 with TRBJ1-2, with 7 bases matching TRBD1. Germline-derived CDR1 and CDR2 are MGHRA and YSYEKL. Trimming took 0 bases from V and 5 from J; bases not matched to a gene: 9. The CDR3 totals 16 residues. The CDR3 is CASSQDLGQLEYGYTF. DNA for the CDR3: TGCGCCAGCAGCCAAGATTTGGGACAGCTGGAATATGGCTACACCTTC.

The CDR3 region is CASSPSGGQKNIQYF. The CDR3 nucleotides are TGTGCCAGCAGCCCATCGGGGGGTCAAAAAAACATTCAGTACTTC. The rearrangement links TRBV7-2 to TRBJ2-4, with 7 bases that match TRBD2. The CDR3 length is 15 residues. Germline assignment: CDR1 SGHTA and CDR2 FQGNSA. Trimming took 5 bases from V and 4 from J; bases not matched to a gene: 8. Full variable domain (rest looked up from reference TRBV7-2 and TRBJ2-4): GAGVSQSPSNKVTEKGKDVELRCDPISGHTALYWYRQSLGQGLEFLIYFQGNSAPDKSGLPSDRFSAERTGGSVSTLTIQRTQQEDSAVYLCASSPSGGQKNIQYFGAGTRLSVL.

The chain employs TRBV5-1 and TRBJ2-3; 7 bases fit TRBD1. V shed 0 bases, J shed 5 bases, and the junction held 6 bases outside the gene matches. Germline CDR1 is SGHRS and CDR2 is YFSETQ. This CDR3 contains 15 residues. The CDR3 reads CASSLGQQGLDTQYF. CDR3 in DNA: TGCGCCAGCAGCTTGGGTCAACAGGGGTTAGATACGCAGTATTTT.

The chain combines TRBV4-3 with TRBJ2-1, with 13 bases lining up with TRBD2. V was pared by 1 base and J by 7 bases, with 7 bases of the junction left unmatched. The CDR3 has 17 residues. Per germline, CDR1 LGHNA and CDR2 YSLEER. CDR3 loop: CASSQAGLAGAGNEQFF. The CDR3, as DNA: TGCGCCAGCAGCCAAGCTGGACTAGCGGGGGCCGGGAATGAGCAGTTCTTC.

The chain has TRBV18 and TRBJ2-7, with 8 bases fitting TRBD1. The CDR3 loop spans 19 amino acids. The V segment lost 5 bases and the J segment 6 bases; nucleotides outside the gene matches: 24. Per the germline V gene, CDR1 is KGHSH and CDR2 is LQKENI. The CDR3 region is CASSAGTGGQRAVLGEQYF. Here the CDR3 DNA reads TGTGCCAGCTCAGCTGGGACAGGCGGACAGCGAGCAGTACTGGGCGAGCAGTACTTC.

The chain joins TRBV14 to TRBJ1-2, with 8 bases lining up with TRBD1. The CDR3 sequence is 14 residues long. V dropped 3 bases and J dropped 2; count of bases not matched to a gene: 2. Germline V gives CDR1 SGHDN, CDR2 FVKESK. The CDR3 loop is CASSQGQANYGYTF. In DNA, the CDR3 is TGTGCCAGCAGCCAGGGACAGGCCAACTATGGCTACACCTTC.

This clone was seen a handful of times. The rearrangement uses TRBV30 and TRBJ2-7, with no clear D. Germline assignment: CDR1 GTSNPN and CDR2 SVGIG (reference sequence). V lost 2 bases and J 2 bases, leaving 10 bases between the germline ends. CDR3 length: 13 residues. CDR3 amino acids: CAWSFVYPYEQYF. For the CDR3, the DNA is TGTGCCTGGAGTTTTGTATATCCCTACGAGCAGTACTTC.

The V and J genes are TRBV18 and TRBJ1-4; 7 bases fit TRBD1. This CDR3 has 16 amino acids. J lost 0 bases, V lost 4 bases, and 5 bases had no gene match. Germline V lookup: CDR1 KGHSH, CDR2 LQKENI. The CDR3 nucleotides are TGTGCCAGCTCACTCGGACAGGCTGCAACTAATGAAAAACTGTTTTTT. Amino acids: CASSLGQAATNEKLFF. The whole variable domain, remainder taken from reference TRBV18 and TRBJ1-4, is NAGVMQNPRHLVRRRGQEARLRCSPMKGHSHVYWYRQLPEEGLKFMVYLQKENIIDESGMPKERFSAEFPKEGPSILRIQQVVRGDSAAYFCASSLGQAATNEKLFFGSGTQLSVL.

The chain carries TRBV4-1 and TRBJ2-2; the match to TRBD1 covers 8 bases. CDR3 length: 16 residues. Unmatched junction bases numbered 6, after V lost 3 bases and J lost 3 bases. Germline CDR1 MGHRA, CDR2 YSYEKL. CDR3 nucleotide sequence: TGCGCCAGCAGCCACCCAGGGGGCGAAGACACCGGGGAGCTGTTTTTT. This gives the protein CASSHPGGEDTGELFF.

CDR3 protein: CASSSSYEQYF. The CDR3 nucleotides read TGTGCCAGCAGCTCCTCCTACGAGCAGTACTTC. The chain carries TRBV5-4 and TRBJ2-5; no firm D call. Gene TRBJ2-7 matches the end of the DNA better, so the J call may be wrong. CDR1 is SGHNT and CDR2 is YYREEE in the germline V gene (reference sequence). CDR3 size: 11 residues.

The count of this clone is one. V usage is TRBV5-4 and J usage is TRBJ1-1; perhaps TRBD1 as D (5 bases). The germline gives CDR1 SGHNT, CDR2 YYREEE (reference sequence). V lost 0 bases and J 7 bases, leaving 13 bases between the germline ends. This CDR3 comprises 14 residues. The CDR3 is CASSLDQGGREAFF. CDR3 coding DNA: TGTGCCAGCAGCTTGGACCAGGGTGGGCGTGAAGCTTTCTTT.